This T cell receptor (beta chain) was profiled in a study of blood T cell repertoires in COVID-19. In the original workflow: Reference gene primer amplification yielded estimated nucleated cell counts. This table comes from immunoSEQ multiplex PCR, and its TCRdb copy is limited to in-frame clones, with some not included. V and J calls and clone size follow that table, whereas D and trimming were derived from the DNA. The sample includes about 170,000 clones, more than 65% of them seen just once. The CDR3 is made up of 18 amino acids. Trimming removed 2 bases from V and 0 bases from J, with 20 bases in between. Germline-derived CDR1 and CDR2 are SQVTM and ANQGSEA.

The receptor's source is a human donor with acute or convalescent COVID-19. The donor label of this sample is uncertain. What was sequenced was peripheral blood. This rearrangement joins TRBV29-1 to TRBJ2-1; possible D gene TRBD1, 6 bases. CDR3 nucleotide sequence: TGCAGCGTTGAAAACCCCGTACTACAGGGAAGCTCCTACAATGAGCAGTTCTTC. Protein sequence: CSVENPVLQGSSYNEQFF.